The source of this T cell receptor beta chain is a study of blood T cells in healthy people across ages. Study findings and constraints: Greater diversity and more naive CD4+ cells were seen in long-lived donors than in aged donors.

Together with a sample-barcoded 5' primer, a J-beta primer mix was included in a second PCR lasting about 7 to 11 cycles. TCRdb fed the 5' RACE reads into MiXCR, producing one record per CDR3 protein. The sample shows around 2 million distinct CDR3 sequences, 30% to 40% of them seen only once. To note about this clonotype: The antigen is unknown.

The ends lost 9 bases at V and 6 bases at J; junction bases unmatched: 13. Germline V gene lookup returns CDR1 KGHSH and CDR2 LQKENI. This CDR3 is 15 amino acids long. The material sequenced was blood. This receptor was taken from a human donor in good health. The rearrangement links TRBV18 to TRBJ2-1; 8 bases are shared with TRBD2. CDR3 in amino acids: CASHPSGGASNEQFF. Here the CDR3 DNA reads TGTGCCAGTCACCCCTCCGGGGGGGCTTCCAATGAGCAGTTCTTC.